This T cell receptor (beta chain) is from a study of monozygotic twins with inflammatory bowel disease. Study-level results: Among the T cells, different subtypes could not be distinguished. IBD patients had lower TCRbeta diversity (inverse Simpson) than healthy co-twins.

CDR1 and CDR2 from the germline V gene are SGHAT and FQNNGV. The CDR3 loop spans 13 amino acids. Details on this clonotype: Its antigen is currently unknown.

cDNA for each sample came from eight separate reactions. The unique tags termed UMIs, each holding a 6-nucleotide sample barcode, were added by means of template switching. TCRdb reprocessed the 5' RACE reads and keeps a single row for each CDR3 protein, giving no DNA. The table counts about 210,000 distinct CDR3 sequences; approximately 1.6% lies in the top ten. This receptor was identified in a human donor with ulcerative colitis or Crohn's disease, or a healthy co-twin of an affected twin (not recorded which). Source material: blood. This chain links TRBV11-2 with TRBJ1-6; with no DNA, the TCRdb D assignment of TRBD1 cannot be verified. The CDR3 reads CASRGDRGSPLHF.